This is a list of T cell receptor beta chains from one sample in a study of T cell responses to AZD1222 COVID-19 vaccine. Using immunoSEQ multiplex PCR, the repertoire was profiled, and TCRdb retains in-frame clones only, with some absent. The table lists about 120,000 clones, around 89% of them singletons. Sequencing used peripheral blood, obtained 28 days after the second AZD1222 dose. The receptors originated from an adult who received the AZD1222 COVID-19 vaccine. CDR3s include the opening cysteine and the closing phenylalanine or tryptophan. A D gene is named only where the DNA matches it firmly. The size field is filled for only some rows; it gives once, few, many or a size class.

TRBV2	TRBJ2-5	-	-	13	TGTGCCAGCAGTGAGGTGGCGGCCGAGACCCAGTACTTC	CASSEVAAETQYF
TRBV6-5	TRBJ2-7	TRBD2	once	15	TGTGCCAGCAGCCTGATACTAGCGGGGATCTACGAGCAGTACTTC	CASSLILAGIYEQYF
TRBV6-5	TRBJ2-7	-	-	14	TGTGCCAGCAGTTACTCAGAACTCCGTTCCGTGCAGTACTTC	CASSYSELRSVQYF
TRBV6-2/TRBV6-3	TRBJ2-2	TRBD1	once	17	TGTGCCAGCAGTTACTCCAGACAGGGGCCCCGGGCCGGGGAGCTGTTTTTT	CASSYSRQGPRAGELFF
TRBV19	TRBJ1-2	-	few	15	TGTGCCAGTAGTGTCCTCCCCGGGGGGAACTATGGCTACACCTTC	CASSVLPGGNYGYTF
TRBV7-9	TRBJ2-2	TRBD1	-	14	TGTGCCAGCAGCCGGACAGGGGGTACCGGGGAGCTGTTTTTT	CASSRTGGTGELFF
TRBV7-9	TRBJ1-2	-	-	15	TGTGCCAGCAGCGCAAGCAACGCGGGGCCGGACGGCTACACCTTC	CASSASNAGPDGYTF
TRBV21-1	TRBJ1-2	-	-	12	TGTGCCAGCAGCAAACTTACCGATGGCTACACCTTC	CASSKLTDGYTF
TRBV7-2	TRBJ2-1	TRBD2	-	15	TGTGCCAGCAGCCCTAGCGGGAATACCTACAATGAGCAGTTCTTC	CASSPSGNTYNEQFF
TRBV2	TRBJ1-1	-	-	13	TGTGCCAGCGCTGCCTCCGTGAACACTGAAGCTTTCTTT	CASAASVNTEAFF
TRBV5-5	TRBJ1-4	-	-	14	TGTGCCAGCAGCTTATTAGGGCGCAATGAAAAACTGTTTTTT	CASSLLGRNEKLFF
TRBV4-1	TRBJ1-5	-	few	17	TGCGCCAGCAGCCAAATGGGGGCGGACAGTAGCAATCAGCCCCAGCATTTT	CASSQMGADSSNQPQHF
TRBV18	TRBJ2-1	TRBD1	-	15	TGTGCCAGTTCCGATCGGGACAGCGGCTTAAGGGAGCAGTTCTTC	CASSDRDSGLREQFF
TRBV10-3	TRBJ2-7	TRBD1	-	13	TGTGCCGCAAGGGGACAGGGAGCCTACGAGCAGTACTTC	CAARGQGAYEQYF
TRBV5-1	TRBJ2-2	-	-	15	TGCGCCAGCAGCTTAAGCAGCCTGAACACCGGGGAGCTGTTTTTT	CASSLSSLNTGELFF
TRBV29-1	TRBJ2-5	TRBD1	-	13	TGCAGCGCCAGGGGGCGATTTCTAGAGACCCAGTACTTC	CSARGRFLETQYF
TRBV19	TRBJ2-2	-	-	15	TGTGCCAGTAGTACCTTCGATGGTGGCACCGGGGAGCTGTTTTTT	CASSTFDGGTGELFF
TRBV9	TRBJ2-3	-	-	14	TGTGCCAGCAGCGTAGGAAGGATCACAGATACGCAGTATTTT	CASSVGRITDTQYF
TRBV5-1	TRBJ2-2	-	-	13	TGCGCCAGCAGCTTGGTGGGGGCCGGGGAGCTGTTTTTT	CASSLVGAGELFF
TRBV5-1	TRBJ2-7	TRBD1	-	16	TGCGCCAGCAGCTTGGCGGGGACAGGGGGCTCCTACGAGCAGTACTTC	CASSLAGTGGSYEQYF
TRBV24-1	TRBJ2-1	-	-	14	TGTGCCACCAGTGATTTCCCCGATTGGAATGAGCAGTTCTTC	CATSDFPDWNEQFF
TRBV7-8	TRBJ1-3	-	few	19	TGTGCCAGCAGCCTAGGGGGGAATCCGGGACAAAGCTCTGGAAACACCATATATTTT	CASSLGGNPGQSSGNTIYF
TRBV30	TRBJ2-6	TRBD1	-	16	TGTGCCTGGGGAACAGGGGCGGTCTCTGGGGCCAACGTCCTGACTTTC	CAWGTGAVSGANVLTF
TRBV29-1	TRBJ1-4	-	-	14	TGCAGCGTCATACGGCCTGAGGGGGGTGAAAAACTGTTTTTT	CSVIRPEGGEKLFF
TRBV6-2/TRBV6-3	TRBJ1-2	-	-	13	TGTGCCAGCAGTTACACCCTACTTCGTGGCTACACCTTC	CASSYTLLRGYTF
TRBV6-5	TRBJ1-5	-	-	14	TGTGCCAGCAGTTACTCGGGCGGGGAACAGCCCCAGCATTTT	CASSYSGGEQPQHF
TRBV7-9	TRBJ1-2	-	-	14	TGTGCCAGCAGCTTCTCGGACGGCAACTATGGCTACACCTTC	CASSFSDGNYGYTF